This T cell receptor beta chain was profiled in a study of Graves' ophthalmopathy and Graves' hyperthyroidism. Study background: Stable hyperthyroidism referred to disease that showed no ophthalmopathy within 18 months of follow-up.

TCR beta CDR3 regions were amplified from RNA transcripts. After a first-round RT-PCR with HTBI primers, a second-round multiplex PCR was run. TCRdb re-analysed the multiplex PCR reads in MiXCR, keeping a single row per CDR3 protein. The sample shows roughly 1.1 million distinct CDR3 sequences, approximately 35% of them seen only once. CDR1 is SEHNR, CDR2 FQNEAQ, per germline (reference sequence). This CDR3 has 11 amino acids. This clonotype was counted once. One junction end disagrees with the germline gene, perhaps due to a read error. The TCR was taken from an adult man with Graves' hyperthyroidism. V and J are TRBV7-9 and TRBJ2-2, with TRBD1 identical over 8 bases. Material for sequencing was peripheral blood or thyroid tissue (not recorded which). CDR3 in DNA: TGTGCCAGCAGCTTCCAGGGGGCGCTGTTTTTT. Residues: CASSFQGALFF.